The next 3 T cell receptor beta chains were all read from a single sample in a study of CD8 T cells in ankylosing spondylitis. Points from the study as a whole: For ankylosing spondylitis blood, a TCR beta motif of about eight highly homologous variants appeared characteristic.

For these receptors, no antigen is known. TCRdb used MiXCR to reprocess the 5' RACE reads, holding one entry per CDR3 protein. Here the sample spans under 250,000 distinct CDR3 sequences, about 7.3% being singletons. The sequencing sample was made of blood, either unsorted or a sorted T cell fraction (not recorded which). The source of these receptors is a male donor with ankylosing spondylitis.

Remarks on this clonotype: The junction and the germline gene differ at one end; a read error may be behind it. V gene TRBV3-1 combines with J gene TRBJ2-2, with a tentative D call TRBD1 (5 bases). The CDR3 sequence is 18 residues long. The V gene's germline CDR1 is LGHDT and CDR2 YNNKEL (reference sequence). The CDR3 spells CASCQEIARAFNTGELFF. CDR3 nucleotide sequence: TGTGCCAGCTGCCAAGAAATTGCCAGGGCGTTTAACACCGGGGAGCTGTTTTTT.

The table lists this clonotype with many counts. The V call is TRBV12-3 or TRBV12-4, the J call TRBJ1-5; D remains unclear. Trimming shortened V by 5 bases and J by 1 base, and 15 bases separated the two germline ends. The CDR3 consists of 16 residues. CDR3 loop: CASSHDRSGSNQPQHF. DNA for the CDR3: TGTGCCAGCAGTCATGACCGGTCCGGGAGCAATCAGCCCCAGCATTTT.

This clonotype was counted many times. J is TRBJ2-7 and V is TRBV12-3 or TRBV12-4; possibly TRBD1 or TRBD2 for D (6 bases each). The CDR3 runs 11 residues. Trimming stripped 10 bases from V and 9 bases from J, with 16 bases between. CDR3 nucleotide sequence: TGTGCCATCGAATTGGAGGGGGGGCAGTACTTC. It is translated as CAIELEGGQYF.